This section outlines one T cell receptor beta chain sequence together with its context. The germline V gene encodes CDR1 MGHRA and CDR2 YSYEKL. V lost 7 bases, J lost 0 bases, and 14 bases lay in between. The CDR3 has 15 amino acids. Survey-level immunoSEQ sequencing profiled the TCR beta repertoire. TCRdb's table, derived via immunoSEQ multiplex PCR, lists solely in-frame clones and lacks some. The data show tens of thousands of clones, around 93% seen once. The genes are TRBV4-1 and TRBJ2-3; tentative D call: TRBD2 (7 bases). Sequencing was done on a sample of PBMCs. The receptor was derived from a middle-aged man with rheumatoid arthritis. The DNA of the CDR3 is TGCGCCAGCAAGGGAGGGGGGACTAGCACAGATACGCAGTATTTT. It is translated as CASKGGGTSTDTQYF.